This T cell receptor beta chain was identified in a study of regulatory T cells in long-lasting Graves disease. The table lists this clonotype with many counts. Its target is unknown. Study-wide points: Patients with persistent disease shared 2,700 or so public clonotypes, outpacing the roughly 1,000 shared by new patients. Less diverse TCR repertoires were seen in persistent Graves' patients than in newly diagnosed ones.

Both iRepertoire HTBI primers and Arm-PCR of CDR3 regions were used to build the TCR beta libraries. TCRdb ran MiXCR on the multiplex PCR reads and lists one entry per CDR3 protein. This table holds some 300,000 distinct CDR3 sequences, 22% found once. Time point in this sample: persistent/refractory GD, antithyroid drugs over 5 years with positive TRAb. Researchers made the TCR library from RNA that was extracted from PBMCs. Patients with Graves' disease were diagnosed by American Thyroid Association guidelines. The receptor comes from a female donor with Graves disease. Sequenced material: peripheral blood mononuclear cells (PBMCs), taken when the disease was refractory, from a patient treated with antithyroid drugs.

The DNA of the CDR3 is TGTGCCAGCAGTGAAGCACGAGGGGCCTGGGGCTACACCTTC. This codes for CASSEARGAWGYTF. The chain employs TRBV6-1 and TRBJ1-2; maybe TRBD1 (5 bases). CDR1 and CDR2 from the germline V gene are MNHNS and SASEGT. The CDR3 extends over 14 amino acids. V lost 0 bases and J lost 8, with 13 bases in between.